The 7 T cell receptor beta chains reported below all come from one sample, sequenced in a study of blood T cell repertoires in COVID-19. Some clones are missing from TCRdb's copy, which holds only in-frame ones; the method was immunoSEQ multiplex PCR. The sample comprises about 92,000 clones, around 67% of which are singletons, and around 24% rests with the top ten. The specimen sequenced was peripheral blood. The receptors here all came from a woman between 55 and 75 years old in a cohort sampled during active or convalescent COVID-19.

This clone was counted between two and nine times. For the CDR3, the DNA is TGCGCCAGCAGCTTGGCCTTGGGACAGGGGGCCTACGAGCAGTACTTC. This gives the protein CASSLALGQGAYEQYF. V usage is TRBV5-1 and J usage is TRBJ2-7, with 11 bases that match TRBD1. V trimming: 0 bases; J trimming: 2 bases; junction bases outside the gene matches: 4. This CDR3 region has 16 residues. CDR1 is SGHRS and CDR2 is YFSETQ in the germline V gene.

This rearrangement joins TRBV6-2 or TRBV6-3 to TRBJ2-3, with 8 bases fitting TRBD1. Trimming took 2 bases from V and 1 from J; bases not matched to a gene: 8. This CDR3 spans 17 amino acids. Germline CDR1 is MNHEY and CDR2 is SVGEGT. The CDR3 spells CASSYHPGGGRTDTQYF. In DNA form, the CDR3 reads TGTGCCAGCAGTTACCATCCAGGGGGCGGCCGCACAGATACGCAGTATTTT.

Here the CDR3 DNA reads TGTGCCAGCAGCCCACTAGCGGGGGGTTACAATGAGCAGTTCTTC. It specifies CASSPLAGGYNEQFF. This rearrangement joins TRBV7-2 to TRBJ2-1; 12 nucleotides match TRBD2. J lost 4 bases, V lost 5 bases, and 3 bases had no gene match. The CDR3 runs 15 residues. The V gene's germline CDR1 is SGHTA and CDR2 FQGNSA.

This clone has a single count. The V gene is TRBV7-9, the J gene TRBJ2-4; 7 bases map to TRBD1. CDR1 and CDR2 (germline): SEHNR, FQNEAQ (reference sequence). This CDR3 region has 14 residues. Unmatched junction bases numbered 6, after V lost 5 bases and J lost 5 bases. The CDR3: CASSDTTGENIQYF. CDR3 coding DNA: TGTGCCAGCAGCGATACTACAGGGGAAAACATTCAGTACTTC.

The V gene is TRBV9, the J gene TRBJ2-1; 9 bases are shared with TRBD1. V lost 6 bases, J lost 6 bases, and 16 bases stayed unmatched. Germline CDR1 SGDLS, CDR2 YYNGEE. CDR3 length equals 17 residues. CDR3 in amino acids: CASNPDTGQGYSNEQFF. The CDR3 DNA is TGTGCCAGCAACCCCGATACGGGACAGGGTTATAGCAATGAGCAGTTCTTC.

This clone was counted a single time. V gene TRBV7-9 combines with J gene TRBJ1-3; the D gene is possibly TRBD1 (5 bases). V was pared by 4 bases and J by 0 bases, with 10 bases between. Germline V CDR1 and CDR2: SEHNR, FQNEAQ (reference sequence). The CDR3 is made up of 15 amino acids. The chain's CDR3 is CASSSPDISGNTIYF. DNA of the CDR3: TGTGCCAGCAGCTCACCGGACATCTCTGGAAACACCATATATTTT.

CDR3 bases: TGTGCCAGCACCAGAGACAGTACCTACGAGCAGTACTTC. It encodes CASTRDSTYEQYF. The chain couples TRBV2 to TRBJ2-7, with D possibly TRBD1 on 5 matching bases. This CDR3 is built from 13 residues. Trimming shortened V by 7 bases and J by 2 bases, and 12 bases separated the two germline ends. Germline lookup yields CDR1 SNHLY and CDR2 FYNNEI.